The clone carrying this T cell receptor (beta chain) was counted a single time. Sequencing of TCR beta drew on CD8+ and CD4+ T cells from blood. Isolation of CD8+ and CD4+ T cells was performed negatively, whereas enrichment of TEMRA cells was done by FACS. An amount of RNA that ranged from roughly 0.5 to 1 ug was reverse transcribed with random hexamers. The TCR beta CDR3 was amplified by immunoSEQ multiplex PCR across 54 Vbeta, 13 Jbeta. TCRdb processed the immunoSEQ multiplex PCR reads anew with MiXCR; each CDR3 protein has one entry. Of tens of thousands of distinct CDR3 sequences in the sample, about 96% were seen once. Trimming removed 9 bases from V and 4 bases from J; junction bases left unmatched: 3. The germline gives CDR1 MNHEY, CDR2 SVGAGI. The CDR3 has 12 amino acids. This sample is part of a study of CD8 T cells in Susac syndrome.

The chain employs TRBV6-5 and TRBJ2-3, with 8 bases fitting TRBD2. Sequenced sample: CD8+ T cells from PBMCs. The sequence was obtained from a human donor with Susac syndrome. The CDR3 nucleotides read TGTGCCAGTGGACTAGCCCCAGATACGCAGTATTTT. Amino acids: CASGLAPDTQYF.